This T cell receptor beta chain was retrieved from a study of CD8 T cells in Susac syndrome. CDR3 length equals 11 residues. CDR1 and CDR2 (germline): GTSNPN, SVGIG (reference sequence). V was trimmed by 7 bases and J by 0 bases, leaving 1 base between them. cDNA came from approximately 0.5 to 1 ug RNA primed by random hexamers. In TCRdb, the immunoSEQ multiplex PCR reads were re-called with MiXCR into one record per CDR3 protein. Of 190,000 or so distinct CDR3 sequences in the sample, about 95% were seen once. From blood CD8+ and CD4+ T cells, the TCR beta chain was sequenced. TEMRA cells were FACS-enriched and CD8+ and CD4+ T cells negatively isolated.

Sequencing used CD4+ T cells from PBMCs. The chain couples TRBV30 to TRBJ2-6; D gene unclear. This TCR derives from a human donor with multiple sclerosis. The CDR3 DNA reads TGTGCCTTCTCTGGGGCCAACGTCCTGACTTTC. Protein sequence: CAFSGANVLTF.